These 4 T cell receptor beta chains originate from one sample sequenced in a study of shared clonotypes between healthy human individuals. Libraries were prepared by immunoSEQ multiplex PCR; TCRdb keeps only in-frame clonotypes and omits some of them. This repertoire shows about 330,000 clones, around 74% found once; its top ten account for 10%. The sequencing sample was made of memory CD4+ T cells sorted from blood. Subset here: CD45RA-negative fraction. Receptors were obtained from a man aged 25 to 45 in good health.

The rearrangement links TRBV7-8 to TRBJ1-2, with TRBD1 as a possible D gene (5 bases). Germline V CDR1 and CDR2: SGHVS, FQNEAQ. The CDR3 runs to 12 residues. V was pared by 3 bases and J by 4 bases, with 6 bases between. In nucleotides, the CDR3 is TGTGCCAGCAGCTTTACAGGCTATGGCTACACCTTC. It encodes CASSFTGYGYTF.

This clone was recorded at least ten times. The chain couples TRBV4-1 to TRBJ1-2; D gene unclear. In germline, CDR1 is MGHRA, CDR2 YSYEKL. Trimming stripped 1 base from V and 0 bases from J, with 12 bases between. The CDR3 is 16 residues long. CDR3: CASSQVGAGANYGYTF. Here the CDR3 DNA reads TGCGCCAGCAGCCAAGTTGGCGCTGGGGCTAACTATGGCTACACCTTC.

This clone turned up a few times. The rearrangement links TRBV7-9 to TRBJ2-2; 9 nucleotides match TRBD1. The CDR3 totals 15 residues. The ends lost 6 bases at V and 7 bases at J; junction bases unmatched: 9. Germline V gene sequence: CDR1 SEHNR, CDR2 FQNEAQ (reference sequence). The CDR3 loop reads CASSPGTGMGGELFF. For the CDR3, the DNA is TGTGCCAGCAGTCCCGGGACAGGGATGGGCGGGGAGCTGTTTTTT.

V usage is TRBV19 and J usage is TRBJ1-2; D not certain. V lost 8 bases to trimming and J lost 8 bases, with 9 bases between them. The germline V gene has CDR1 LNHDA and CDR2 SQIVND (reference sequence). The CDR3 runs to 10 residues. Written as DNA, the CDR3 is TGTGCCAGTCACGATTCCGGCTACACCTTC. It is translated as CASHDSGYTF.